This T cell receptor beta chain was sequenced during a study of blood T cell repertoires in COVID-19. Study context: The analysed material was cDNA or gDNA that came from T cells, B-cell-depleted T cells, or PBMCs.

Original data processing: Amplified reference gene primers provided the basis for estimating nucleated cell counts. Libraries were prepared by immunoSEQ multiplex PCR; TCRdb keeps only in-frame clonotypes and omits some of them. V, J and clone size reflect that table, while D and trimming were determined from the DNA. The sample lists 150,000 to 200,000 clones, around 90% seen once, with 2.5% to 3% in the top ten. CDR3 length: 16 residues. V lost 4 bases, J lost 0 bases, and 6 bases stayed unmatched. Germline V CDR1 and CDR2: LNHDA, SQIVND (reference sequence). This TCR was recovered from a man aged 60 to 75 with acute or convalescent COVID-19. The rearrangement joins TRBV19 to TRBJ1-3; TRBD1 matches at 7 bases. Source material: peripheral blood. CDR3 in amino acids: CASSTPGQASGNTIYF. CDR3 nucleotide sequence: TGTGCCAGTAGTACTCCCGGACAGGCCTCTGGAAACACCATATATTTT.